The sequence of this T cell receptor beta chain was determined in a study of CD8 T cells in ankylosing spondylitis. Study conclusions and caveats: A TCR beta motif made of roughly eight highly homologous variants seemed typical of ankylosing spondylitis blood. The authors reported significant enrichment of disease-linked clones in matched ankylosing spondylitis synovial fluid.

Quantitative 5'-RACE with molecular barcodes produced the TCR beta libraries. TCRdb reprocessed the 5' RACE reads with MiXCR, giving one entry per CDR3 protein. The sample carries over 700,000 distinct CDR3 sequences, over 15% recorded once. As concerns this clonotype: Antigen: not known.

Sequenced sample: blood, either unsorted or a sorted T cell fraction (not recorded which). The source is a male donor with ankylosing spondylitis.

CDR3 bases: TGTGCCGTGGGGCCCTCCGCCCATGAGCAGTTCTTC. This codes for CAVGPSAHEQFF. The J gene is TRBJ2-1, the V gene TRBV30; perhaps TRBD1 as D (5 bases). V dropped 8 bases and J dropped 8 bases, with 16 bases sitting between them. The CDR3 runs 12 residues. CDR1 GTSNPN and CDR2 SVGIG come from the germline V gene (reference sequence).